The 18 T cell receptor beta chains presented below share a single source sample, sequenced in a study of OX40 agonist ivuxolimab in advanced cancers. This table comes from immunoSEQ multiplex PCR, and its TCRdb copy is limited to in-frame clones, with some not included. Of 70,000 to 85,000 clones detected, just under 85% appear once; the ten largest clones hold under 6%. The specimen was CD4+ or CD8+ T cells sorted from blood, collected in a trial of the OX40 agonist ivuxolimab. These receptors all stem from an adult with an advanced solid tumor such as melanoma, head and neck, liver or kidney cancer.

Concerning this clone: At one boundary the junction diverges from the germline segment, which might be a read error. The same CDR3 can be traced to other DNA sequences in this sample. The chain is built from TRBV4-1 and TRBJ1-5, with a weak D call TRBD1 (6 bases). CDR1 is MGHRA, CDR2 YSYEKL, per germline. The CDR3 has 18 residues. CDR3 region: CASSQGTATGLGYQPQHF. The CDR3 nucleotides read TGCGCCAGCAGCCAAGGAACCGCGACAGGTTTAGGGTATCAACCCCAGCATTTT.

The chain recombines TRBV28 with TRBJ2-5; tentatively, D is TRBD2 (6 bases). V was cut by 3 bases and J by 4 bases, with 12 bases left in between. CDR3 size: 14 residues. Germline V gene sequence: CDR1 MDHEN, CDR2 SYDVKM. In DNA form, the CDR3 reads TGTGCCAGCAGTTTGGGGGGATTGGGAGAGACCCAGTACTTC. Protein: CASSLGGLGETQYF.

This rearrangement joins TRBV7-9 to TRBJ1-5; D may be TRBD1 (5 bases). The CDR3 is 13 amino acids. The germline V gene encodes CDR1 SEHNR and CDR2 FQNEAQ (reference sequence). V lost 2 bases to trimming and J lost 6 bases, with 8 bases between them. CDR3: CASSLSQGQPQHF. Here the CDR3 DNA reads TGTGCCAGCAGCTTATCTCAGGGTCAGCCCCAGCATTTT.

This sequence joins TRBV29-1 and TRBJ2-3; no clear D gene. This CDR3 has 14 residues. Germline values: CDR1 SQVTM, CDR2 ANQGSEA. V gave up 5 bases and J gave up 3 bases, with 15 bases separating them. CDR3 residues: CSVLGRKTTDTQYF. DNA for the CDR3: TGCAGCGTTCTCGGCAGAAAGACGACAGATACGCAGTATTTT.

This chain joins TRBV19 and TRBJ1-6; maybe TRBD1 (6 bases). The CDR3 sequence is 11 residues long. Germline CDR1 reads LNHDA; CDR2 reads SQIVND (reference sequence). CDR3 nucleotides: TGTGGCGATGGGGGGGCTTCACCCCTCCACTTT. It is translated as CGDGGASPLHF. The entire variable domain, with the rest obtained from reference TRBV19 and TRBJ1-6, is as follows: DGGITQSPKYLFRKEGQNVTLSCEQNLNHDAMYWYRQDPGQGLRLIYYSQIVNDFQKGDIAEGYSVSREKKESFPLTVTSAQKNPTAFYLCGDGGASPLHFGNGTRLTVT.

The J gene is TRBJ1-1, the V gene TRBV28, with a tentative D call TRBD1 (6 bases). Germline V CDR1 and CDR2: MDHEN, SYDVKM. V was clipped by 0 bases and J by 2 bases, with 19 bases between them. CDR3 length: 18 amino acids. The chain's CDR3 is CASSLWSRVSGGNTEAFF. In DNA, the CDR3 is TGTGCCAGCAGTTTATGGTCAAGGGTTTCGGGGGGCAACACTGAAGCTTTCTTT.

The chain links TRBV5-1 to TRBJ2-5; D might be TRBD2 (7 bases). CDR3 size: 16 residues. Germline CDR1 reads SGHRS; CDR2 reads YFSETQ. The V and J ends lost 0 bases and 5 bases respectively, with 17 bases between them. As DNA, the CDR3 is TGCGCCAGCAGCTTGGGGACTAGTGGGGGGCAGGAGACCCAGTACTTC. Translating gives CASSLGTSGGQETQYF.

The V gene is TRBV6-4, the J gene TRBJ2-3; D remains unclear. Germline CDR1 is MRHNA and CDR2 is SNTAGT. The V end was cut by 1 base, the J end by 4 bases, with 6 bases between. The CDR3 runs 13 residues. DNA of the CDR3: TGTGCCAGCAGTGACTTGGAAGCAGATACGCAGTATTTT. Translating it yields CASSDLEADTQYF.

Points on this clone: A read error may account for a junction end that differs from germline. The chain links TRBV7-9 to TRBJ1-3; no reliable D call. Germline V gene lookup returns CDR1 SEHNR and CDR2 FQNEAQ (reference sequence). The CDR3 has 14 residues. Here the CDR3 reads CVSSPIGPGNTIYF. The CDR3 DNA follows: TGTGTCAGCAGCCCCATCGGACCGGGAAACACCATATATTTT. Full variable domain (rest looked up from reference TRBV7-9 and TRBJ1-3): DTGVSQNPRHKITKRGQNVTFRCDPISEHNRLYWYRQTLGQGPEFLTYFQNEAQLEKSRLLSDRFSAERPKGSFSTLEIQRTEQGDSAMYLCVSSPIGPGNTIYFGEGSWLTVV.

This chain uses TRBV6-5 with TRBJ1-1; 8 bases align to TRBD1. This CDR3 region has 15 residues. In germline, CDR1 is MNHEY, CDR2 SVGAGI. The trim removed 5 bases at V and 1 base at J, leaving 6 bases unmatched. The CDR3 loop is CASSQGQDGNTEAFF. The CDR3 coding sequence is TGTGCCAGCAGTCAGGGACAGGACGGGAACACTGAAGCTTTCTTT.

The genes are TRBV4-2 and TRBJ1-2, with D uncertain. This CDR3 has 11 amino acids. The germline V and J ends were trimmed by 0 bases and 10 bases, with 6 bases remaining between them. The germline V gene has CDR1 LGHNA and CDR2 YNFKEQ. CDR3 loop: CASSQEGLYTF. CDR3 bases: TGTGCCAGCAGCCAAGAGGGTCTCTACACCTTC.

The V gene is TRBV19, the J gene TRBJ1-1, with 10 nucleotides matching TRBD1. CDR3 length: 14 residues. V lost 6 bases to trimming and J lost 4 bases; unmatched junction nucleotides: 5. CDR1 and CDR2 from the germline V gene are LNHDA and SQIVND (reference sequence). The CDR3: CASSRQGAITEAFF. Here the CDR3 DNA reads TGTGCCAGTAGCAGACAGGGGGCGATCACTGAAGCTTTCTTT.

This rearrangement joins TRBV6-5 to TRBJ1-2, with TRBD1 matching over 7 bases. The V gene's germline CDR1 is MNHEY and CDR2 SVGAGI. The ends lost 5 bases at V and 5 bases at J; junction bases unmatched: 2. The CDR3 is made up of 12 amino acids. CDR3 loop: CASSPTGYGYTF. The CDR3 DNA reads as TGTGCCAGCAGTCCGACAGGGTATGGCTACACCTTC.

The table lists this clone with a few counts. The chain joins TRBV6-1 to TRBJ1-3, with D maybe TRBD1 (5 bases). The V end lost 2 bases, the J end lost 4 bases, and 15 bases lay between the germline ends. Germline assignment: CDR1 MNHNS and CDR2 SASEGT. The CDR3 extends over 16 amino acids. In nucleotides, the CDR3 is TGTGCCAGCAGTGAATTTAGACAGACACTGGGAAACACCATATATTTT. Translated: CASSEFRQTLGNTIYF.

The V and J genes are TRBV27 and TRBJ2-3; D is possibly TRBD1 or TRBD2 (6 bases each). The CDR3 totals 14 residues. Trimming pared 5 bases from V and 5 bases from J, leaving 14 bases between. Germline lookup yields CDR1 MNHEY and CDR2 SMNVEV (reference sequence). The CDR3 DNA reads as TGTGCCAGCAGTAGCTCTAGGGGGGTAGATACGCAGTATTTT. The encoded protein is CASSSSRGVDTQYF.

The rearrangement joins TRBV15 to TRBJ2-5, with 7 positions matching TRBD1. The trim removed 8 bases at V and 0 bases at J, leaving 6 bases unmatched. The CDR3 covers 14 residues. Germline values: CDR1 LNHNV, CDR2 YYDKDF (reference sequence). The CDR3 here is CATHRGYDQETQYF. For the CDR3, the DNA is TGTGCCACCCACAGGGGTTACGACCAAGAGACCCAGTACTTC.

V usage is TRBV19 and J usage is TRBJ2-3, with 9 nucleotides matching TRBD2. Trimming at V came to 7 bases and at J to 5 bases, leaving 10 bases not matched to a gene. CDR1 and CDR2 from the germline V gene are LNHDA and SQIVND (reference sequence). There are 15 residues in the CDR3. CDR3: CASKASGKEGDTQYF. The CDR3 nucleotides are TGTGCCAGTAAGGCTAGCGGGAAAGAGGGAGATACGCAGTATTTT.

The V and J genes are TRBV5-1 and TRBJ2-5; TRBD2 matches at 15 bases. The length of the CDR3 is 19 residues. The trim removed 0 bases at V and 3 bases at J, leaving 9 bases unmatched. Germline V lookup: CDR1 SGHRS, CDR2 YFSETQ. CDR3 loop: CASSLGGLAGGILKETQYF. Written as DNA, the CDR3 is TGCGCCAGCAGCTTGGGTGGACTAGCGGGGGGGATCCTGAAAGAGACCCAGTACTTC. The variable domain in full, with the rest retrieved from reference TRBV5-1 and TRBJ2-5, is KAGVTQTPRYLIKTRGQQVTLSCSPISGHRSVSWYQQTPGQGLQFLFEYFSETQRNKGNFPGRFSGRQFSNSRSEMNVSTLELGDSALYLCASSLGGLAGGILKETQYFGPGTRLLVL.